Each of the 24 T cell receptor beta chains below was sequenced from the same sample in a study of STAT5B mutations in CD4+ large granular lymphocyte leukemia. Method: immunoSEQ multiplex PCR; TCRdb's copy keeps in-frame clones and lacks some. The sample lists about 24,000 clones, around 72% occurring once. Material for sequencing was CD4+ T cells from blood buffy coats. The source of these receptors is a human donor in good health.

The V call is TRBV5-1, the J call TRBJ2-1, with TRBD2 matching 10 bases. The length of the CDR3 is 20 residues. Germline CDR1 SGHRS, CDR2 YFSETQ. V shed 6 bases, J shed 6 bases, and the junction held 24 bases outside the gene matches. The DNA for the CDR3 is TGCGCCAGCAAGGAGCCCCCGGCAGGGAGGAGCGGGGGGGCCGTCAATGAGCAGTTCTTC. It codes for CASKEPPAGRSGGAVNEQFF.

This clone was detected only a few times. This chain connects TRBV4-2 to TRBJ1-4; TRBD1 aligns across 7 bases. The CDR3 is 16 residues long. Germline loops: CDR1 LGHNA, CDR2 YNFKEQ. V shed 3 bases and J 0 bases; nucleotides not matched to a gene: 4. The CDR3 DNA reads TGTGCCAGCAGCCAGGGGACAGCTGCAACTAATGAAAAACTGTTTTTT. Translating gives CASSQGTAATNEKLFF.

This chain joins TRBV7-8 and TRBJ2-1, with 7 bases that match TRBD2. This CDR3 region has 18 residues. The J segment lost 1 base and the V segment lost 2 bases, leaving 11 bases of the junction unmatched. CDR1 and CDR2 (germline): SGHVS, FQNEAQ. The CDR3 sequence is CASSLLSSGLSSYNEQFF. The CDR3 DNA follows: TGTGCCAGCAGCTTACTTTCGTCGGGACTAAGTTCCTACAATGAGCAGTTCTTC.

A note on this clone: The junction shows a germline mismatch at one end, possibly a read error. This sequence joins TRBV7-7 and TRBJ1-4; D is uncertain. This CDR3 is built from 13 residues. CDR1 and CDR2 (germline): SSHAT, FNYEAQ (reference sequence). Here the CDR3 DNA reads TGTGCTAGCAGCGCCTCAACCGCGGGCCGACTGTTTTTT. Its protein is CASSASTAGRLFF.

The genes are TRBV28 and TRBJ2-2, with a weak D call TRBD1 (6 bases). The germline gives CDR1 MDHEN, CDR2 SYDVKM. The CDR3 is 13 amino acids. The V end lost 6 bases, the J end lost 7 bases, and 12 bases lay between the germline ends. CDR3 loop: CASRLQGGGELFF. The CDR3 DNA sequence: TGTGCCAGCAGATTACAGGGCGGCGGGGAGCTGTTTTTT. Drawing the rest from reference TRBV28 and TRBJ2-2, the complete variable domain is DVKVTQSSRYLVKRTGEKVFLECVQDMDHENMFWYRQDPGLGLRLIYFSYDVKMKEKGDIPEGYSVSREKKERFSLILESASTNQTSMYLCASRLQGGGELFFGEGSRLTVL.

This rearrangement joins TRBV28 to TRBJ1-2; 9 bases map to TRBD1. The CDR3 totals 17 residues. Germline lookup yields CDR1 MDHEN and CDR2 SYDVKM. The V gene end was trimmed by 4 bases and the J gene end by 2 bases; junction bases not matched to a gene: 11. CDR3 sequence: CASSWGAWGQGNYGYTF. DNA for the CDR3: TGTGCCAGCAGTTGGGGGGCCTGGGGACAGGGAAACTATGGCTACACCTTC.

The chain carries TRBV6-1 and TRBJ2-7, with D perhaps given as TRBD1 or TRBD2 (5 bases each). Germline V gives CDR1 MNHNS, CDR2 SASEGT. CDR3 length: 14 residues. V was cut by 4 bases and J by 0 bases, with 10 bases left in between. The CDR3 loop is CASSVGGGSYEQYF. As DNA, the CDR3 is TGTGCCAGCAGTGTTGGGGGTGGCTCCTACGAGCAGTACTTC.

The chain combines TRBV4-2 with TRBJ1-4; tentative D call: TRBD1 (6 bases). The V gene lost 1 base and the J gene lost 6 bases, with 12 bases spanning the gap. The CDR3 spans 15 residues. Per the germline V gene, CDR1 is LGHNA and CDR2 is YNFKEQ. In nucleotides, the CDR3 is TGTGCCAGCAGCCAAGGGGGGCAGGGAGATGAAAAACTGTTTTTT. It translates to CASSQGGQGDEKLFF.

CDR3 sequence (DNA): TGTGCCAGCTCTAAGAACAGGGAAGGGTCCCAGCATTTT. It encodes CASSKNREGSQHF. This chain connects TRBV18 to TRBJ1-5; D is perhaps TRBD1 (6 bases). The V and J ends lost 6 bases and 11 bases respectively, with 17 bases between them. The CDR3 is 13 amino acids. Germline CDR1 and CDR2: KGHSH and LQKENI.

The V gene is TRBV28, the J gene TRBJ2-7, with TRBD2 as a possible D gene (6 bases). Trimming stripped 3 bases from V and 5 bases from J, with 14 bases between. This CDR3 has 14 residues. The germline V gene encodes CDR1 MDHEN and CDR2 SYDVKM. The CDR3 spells CASSLGGSPNEQYF. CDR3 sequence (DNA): TGTGCCAGCAGTTTGGGGGGATCCCCTAACGAGCAGTACTTC. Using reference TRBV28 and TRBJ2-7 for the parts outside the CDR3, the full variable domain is DVKVTQSSRYLVKRTGEKVFLECVQDMDHENMFWYRQDPGLGLRLIYFSYDVKMKEKGDIPEGYSVSREKKERFSLILESASTNQTSMYLCASSLGGSPNEQYFGPGTRLTVT.

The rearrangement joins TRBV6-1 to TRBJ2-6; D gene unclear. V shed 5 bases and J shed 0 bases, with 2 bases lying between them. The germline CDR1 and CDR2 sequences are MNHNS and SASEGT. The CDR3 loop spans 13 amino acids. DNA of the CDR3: TGTGCCAGCAGTATCTCTGGGGCCAACGTCCTGACTTTC. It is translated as CASSISGANVLTF.

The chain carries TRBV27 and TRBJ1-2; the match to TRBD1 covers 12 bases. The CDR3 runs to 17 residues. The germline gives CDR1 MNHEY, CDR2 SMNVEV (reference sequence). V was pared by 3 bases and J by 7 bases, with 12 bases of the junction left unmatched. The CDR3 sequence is CASSFFLGTGGFGGYTF. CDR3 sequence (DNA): TGTGCCAGCAGTTTCTTTTTAGGGACAGGGGGCTTCGGTGGCTACACCTTC.

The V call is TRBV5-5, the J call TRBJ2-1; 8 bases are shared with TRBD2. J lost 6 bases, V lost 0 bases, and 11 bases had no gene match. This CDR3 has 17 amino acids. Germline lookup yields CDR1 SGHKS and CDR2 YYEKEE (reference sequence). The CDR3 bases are TGTGCCAGCAGCTTGGCTGTGATCAGCGGGGGTTTCAATGAGCAGTTCTTC. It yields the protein CASSLAVISGGFNEQFF. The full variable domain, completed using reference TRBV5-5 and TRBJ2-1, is DAGVTQSPTHLIKTRGQQVTLRCSPISGHKSVSWYQQVLGQGPQFIFQYYEKEERGRGNFPDRFSARQFPNYSSELNVNALLLGDSALYLCASSLAVISGGFNEQFFGPGTRLTVL.

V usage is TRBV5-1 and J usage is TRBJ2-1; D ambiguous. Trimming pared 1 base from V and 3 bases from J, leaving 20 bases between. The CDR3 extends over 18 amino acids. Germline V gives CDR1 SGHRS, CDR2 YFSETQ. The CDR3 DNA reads TGCGCCAGCAGCTTGAGGTATCGCCTCCCAGGCGACTACAATGAGCAGTTCTTC. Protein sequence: CASSLRYRLPGDYNEQFF.

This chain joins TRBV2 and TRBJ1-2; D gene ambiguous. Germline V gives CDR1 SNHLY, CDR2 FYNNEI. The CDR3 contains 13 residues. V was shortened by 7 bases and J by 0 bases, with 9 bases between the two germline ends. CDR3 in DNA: TGTGCCAGCACCCCAATATCTAACTATGGCTACACCTTC. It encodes CASTPISNYGYTF.

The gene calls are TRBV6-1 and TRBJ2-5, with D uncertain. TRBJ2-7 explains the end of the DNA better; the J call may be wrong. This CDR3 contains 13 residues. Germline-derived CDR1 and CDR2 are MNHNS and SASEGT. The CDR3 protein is CASSENGPYEQYF. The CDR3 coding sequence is TGTGCCAGCAGTGAAAACGGACCCTACGAGCAGTACTTC.

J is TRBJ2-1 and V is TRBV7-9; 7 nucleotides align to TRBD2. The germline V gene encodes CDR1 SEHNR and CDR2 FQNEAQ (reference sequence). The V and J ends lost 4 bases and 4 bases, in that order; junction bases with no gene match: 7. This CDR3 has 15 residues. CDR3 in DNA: TGTGCCAGCAGCTCGCGGGGGAATTGGTACAATGAGCAGTTCTTC. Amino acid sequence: CASSSRGNWYNEQFF.

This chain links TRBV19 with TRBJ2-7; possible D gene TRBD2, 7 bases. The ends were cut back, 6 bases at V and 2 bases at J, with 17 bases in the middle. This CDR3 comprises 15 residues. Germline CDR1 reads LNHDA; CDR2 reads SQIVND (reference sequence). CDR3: CASSSQAGATYEQYF. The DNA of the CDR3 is TGTGCCAGTAGCTCTCAGGCGGGGGCCACCTACGAGCAGTACTTC.

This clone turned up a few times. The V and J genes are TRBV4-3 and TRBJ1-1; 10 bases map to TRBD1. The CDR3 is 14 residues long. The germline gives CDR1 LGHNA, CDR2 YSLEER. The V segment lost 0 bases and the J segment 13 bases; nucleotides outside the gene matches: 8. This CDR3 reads CASSQDLGTGDFFF. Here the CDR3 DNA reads TGCGCCAGCAGCCAAGATTTAGGGACAGGGGACTTTTTCTTT.

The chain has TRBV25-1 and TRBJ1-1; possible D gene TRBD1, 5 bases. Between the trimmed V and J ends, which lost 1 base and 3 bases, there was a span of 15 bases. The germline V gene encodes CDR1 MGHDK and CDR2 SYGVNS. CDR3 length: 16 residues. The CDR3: CASSESGGGRDTEAFF. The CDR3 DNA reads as TGTGCCAGCAGTGAATCTGGGGGGGGGAGGGACACTGAAGCTTTCTTT.

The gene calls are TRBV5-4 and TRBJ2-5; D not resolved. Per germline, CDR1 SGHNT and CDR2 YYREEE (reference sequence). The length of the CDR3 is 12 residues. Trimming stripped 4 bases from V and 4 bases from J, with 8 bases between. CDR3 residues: CASSKTGETQYF. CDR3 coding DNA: TGTGCCAGCAGCAAGACTGGAGAGACCCAGTACTTC.

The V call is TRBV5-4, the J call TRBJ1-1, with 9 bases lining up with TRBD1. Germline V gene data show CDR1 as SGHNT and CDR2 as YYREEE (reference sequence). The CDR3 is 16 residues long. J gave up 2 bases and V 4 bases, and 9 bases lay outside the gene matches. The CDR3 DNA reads TGTGCCAGCAGCCTCCTACCGACAGGGGGAAACACTGAAGCTTTCTTT. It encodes CASSLLPTGGNTEAFF. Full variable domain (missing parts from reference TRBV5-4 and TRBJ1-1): ETGVTQSPTHLIKTRGQQVTLRCSSQSGHNTVSWYQQALGQGPQFIFQYYREEENGRGNFPPRFSGLQFPNYSSELNVNALELDDSALYLCASSLLPTGGNTEAFFGQGTRLTVV.

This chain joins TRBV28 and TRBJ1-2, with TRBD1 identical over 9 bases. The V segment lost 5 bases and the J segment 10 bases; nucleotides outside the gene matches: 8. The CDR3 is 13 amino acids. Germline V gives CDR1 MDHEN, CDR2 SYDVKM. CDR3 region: CASSTPGTGYYTF. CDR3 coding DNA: TGTGCCAGCAGTACTCCCGGGACAGGGTACTACACCTTC.

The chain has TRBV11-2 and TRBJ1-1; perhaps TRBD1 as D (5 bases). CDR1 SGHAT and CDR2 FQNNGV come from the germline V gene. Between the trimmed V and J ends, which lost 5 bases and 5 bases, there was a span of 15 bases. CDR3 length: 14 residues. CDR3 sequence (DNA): TGTGCCAGCAGCCTACGCCCAGGGTGGACTGAAGCTTTCTTT. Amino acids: CASSLRPGWTEAFF.